This entry features one T cell receptor (beta chain) sequence. This record belongs to a study of blood T cell repertoires in COVID-19. J lost 1 base, V lost 0 bases, and 6 bases had no gene match. There are 18 residues in the CDR3. The V gene's germline CDR1 is LGHNA and CDR2 YSLEER. The table came from immunoSEQ multiplex PCR; TCRdb's copy has only in-frame clones and leaves some out. The table lists 310,000 or so clones, 87% of them singletons, with around 8.9% in the top ten. This TCR derives from a woman aged 18-35 years who had recovered from COVID-19. The material sequenced was PBMCs or T cells enriched from blood (not recorded which). V gene TRBV4-3 combines with J gene TRBJ2-2; 9 bases are shared with TRBD2. DNA for the CDR3: TGCGCCAGCAGCCAAGATTTACAAGCGGGAGGGAACACCGGGGAGCTGTTTTTT. Translation gives CASSQDLQAGGNTGELFF.